This passage covers 2 T cell receptor beta chains from one sample sequenced in a study of cytomegalovirus exposure and HLA in healthy donors. With 60 Vbeta and 13 Jbeta primers, the PCR was carried out. Produced via immunoSEQ multiplex PCR; TCRdb's table is partial and in-frame only. The table lists some 200,000 clones, more than 65% of them singletons. Sequencing used PBMCs. Every receptor here comes from a man in his fifties in good health and CMV-seronegative.

This clone was counted once. V gene TRBV30 combines with J gene TRBJ2-7, with D possibly TRBD2 on 5 matching bases. Per the germline V gene, CDR1 is GTSNPN and CDR2 is SVGIG (reference sequence). Trimming removed 4 bases from V and 1 base from J, with 14 bases in between. The CDR3 extends over 14 amino acids. The chain's CDR3 is CAWMTGIGSYEQYF. CDR3 nucleotide sequence: TGTGCCTGGATGACCGGGATCGGGTCCTACGAGCAGTACTTC. Variable domain in full (rest from reference TRBV30 and TRBJ2-7): SQTIHQWPATLVQPVGSPLSLECTVEGTSNPNLYWYRQAAGRGLQLLFYSVGIGQISSEVPQNLSASRPQDRQFILSSKKLLLSDSGFYLCAWMTGIGSYEQYFGPGTRLTVT.

The rearrangement joins TRBV18 to TRBJ1-1; 7 bases are shared with TRBD1. The CDR3 loop spans 16 amino acids. J lost 0 bases, V lost 3 bases, and 7 bases had no gene match. CDR1 is KGHSH and CDR2 is LQKENI in the germline V gene. CDR3 nucleotide sequence: TGTGCCAGCTCACCTTTCGGGACAGAGATGAACACTGAAGCTTTCTTT. It encodes CASSPFGTEMNTEAFF.